This TCR beta chain was profiled in a study of neoadjuvant anti-PD-1 for oral cavity cancer. This clone was found a few times. Time point specified: after neoadjuvant nivolumab, at surgical resection. These newly diagnosed stage II-IVA oral cavity squamous cell carcinoma patients had no prior systemic or radiation treatment. Six replicates per PBMC sample, mostly from 480 ng of genomic DNA. Using immunoSEQ multiplex PCR, the repertoire was profiled, and TCRdb retains in-frame clones only, with some absent. The sample comprises some 70,000 clones, roughly 84% of which are singletons, and approximately 3.6% rests with the top ten. The clonotype comes from a person between 40 and 85 years old with oral cavity squamous cell carcinoma. The source was PBMCs, collected after nivolumab (anti-PD-1) treatment.

CDR3 sequence: CASSGLGTIEAFF. CDR3 sequence (DNA): TGTGCCAGCAGCGGTCTGGGGACGATTGAAGCTTTCTTT. This sequence joins TRBV9 and TRBJ1-1; D is perhaps TRBD1 (5 bases). Germline CDR1 reads SGDLS; CDR2 reads YYNGEE. Trimming left V 3 bases short and J 7 bases short, with 13 bases between. The CDR3 covers 13 residues.